Listed here are 15 T cell receptor beta chains from one sample, sequenced in a study of blood T cells in healthy people across ages. A second PCR, run for about 6 to 11 cycles, used a sample-barcoded 5' primer plus a J-beta primer mix. TCRdb called the 5' RACE reads again in MiXCR, with one record for every CDR3 protein. Among hundreds of thousands of distinct CDR3 sequences, 36% were seen once, and the ten largest hold under 15%. The material sequenced was blood. The receptors come from a man in his late teens or twenties in good health.

This chain uses TRBV5-1 with TRBJ1-6; D is unclear. V was clipped by 3 bases and J by 5 bases, with 12 bases between them. CDR3 size: 15 residues. Germline V gives CDR1 SGHRS, CDR2 YFSETQ. The CDR3 here is CASSWTGNDNSPLHF. The CDR3 bases are TGCGCCAGCAGCTGGACGGGCAACGATAATTCACCCCTCCACTTT. The entire variable domain, with the rest obtained from reference TRBV5-1 and TRBJ1-6, is as follows: KAGVTQTPRYLIKTRGQQVTLSCSPISGHRSVSWYQQTPGQGLQFLFEYFSETQRNKGNFPGRFSGRQFSNSRSEMNVSTLELGDSALYLCASSWTGNDNSPLHFGNGTRLTVT.

The chain employs TRBV7-9 and TRBJ1-2, with D maybe TRBD1 (5 bases). The CDR3 totals 16 residues. V lost 0 bases to trimming and J lost 8 bases, with 19 bases between them. Looked up from germline, CDR1 is SEHNR and CDR2 is FQNEAQ (reference sequence). Here the CDR3 reads CASSLALPTGVGGYTF. The CDR3 DNA reads TGTGCCAGCAGCTTAGCCCTACCCACAGGAGTGGGAGGCTACACCTTC.

This clonotype was counted only a few times. The genes are TRBV10-3 and TRBJ1-6, with a possible D match to TRBD1 (5 bases). CDR1 and CDR2 (germline): ENHRY, SYGVKD. Trimming cost V 1 base and J 10 bases, with 8 bases left between them. This CDR3 is 13 amino acids long. CDR3 in amino acids: CAISEYSGSPLHF. The CDR3 nucleotides read TGTGCCATCAGTGAGTACTCAGGGTCACCCCTCCACTTT.

The V and J genes are TRBV20-1 and TRBJ2-3; TRBD2 agrees at 14 bases. There are 18 residues in the CDR3. V gave up 6 bases and J gave up 0 bases; unmatched junction bases: 11. Germline V gene sequence: CDR1 DFQATT, CDR2 SNEGSKA (reference sequence). This CDR3 is CSARTPGLAGDSTDTQYF. In DNA form, the CDR3 reads TGCAGTGCCCGCACCCCGGGACTAGCGGGGGATAGCACAGATACGCAGTATTTT.

The rearrangement joins TRBV12-3 or TRBV12-4 to TRBJ2-2; the D is unclear. This CDR3 has 15 residues. Trimming left V 5 bases short and J 1 base short, with 11 bases between. The DNA for the CDR3 is TGTGCCAGCAGTCCTGTGCCCGGGAACACCGGGGAGCTGTTTTTT. Encoded protein: CASSPVPGNTGELFF.

Only a few counts were recorded for this clonotype. This chain's CDR3 is CASSPLGGNNSPLHF. The CDR3 bases are TGCGCCAGCAGCCCCCTCGGGGGGAACAATTCACCCCTCCACTTT. This chain joins TRBV4-1 and TRBJ1-6; D possibly corresponds to TRBD1 (5 bases). Trimming cost V 4 bases and J 7 bases, with 14 bases left between them. This CDR3 has 15 amino acids. Germline assignment: CDR1 MGHRA and CDR2 YSYEKL.

The J gene is TRBJ2-5, the V gene TRBV7-9; 11 bases map to TRBD2. Germline V CDR1 and CDR2: SEHNR, FQNEAQ (reference sequence). CDR3 length: 17 residues. V was pared by 4 bases and J by 2 bases, with 9 bases of the junction left unmatched. CDR3 nucleotides: TGTGCCAGCAGCTCACCCCTGGGACTAGCGGTACAAGAGACCCAGTACTTC. It encodes CASSSPLGLAVQETQYF.

The chain employs TRBV7-2 and TRBJ2-5; TRBD2 might be the D (5 bases). Germline CDR1 is SGHTA and CDR2 is FQGNSA. V gave up 1 base and J gave up 7 bases, with 19 bases separating them. The CDR3 runs 16 residues. CDR3 in amino acids: CASSLDRGGPSRTQYF. The CDR3 DNA reads TGTGCCAGCAGCTTAGATCGCGGCGGGCCTTCACGGACCCAGTACTTC.

With regard to this clonotype: A read error is possible here, since a much larger clone lies one base away. CDR3 residues: CASSPGTDSYGYTF. The CDR3 nucleotides are TGTGCCAGCAGCCCAGGGACGGACAGCTATGGCTACACCTTC. The V gene is TRBV7-3, the J gene TRBJ1-2, with D possibly TRBD1 on 6 matching bases. This CDR3 has 14 amino acids. The V and J ends lost 5 bases and 4 bases respectively, with 14 bases between them. The germline V gene has CDR1 SGHTA and CDR2 FQGTGA.

The chain joins TRBV7-9 to TRBJ1-5; D gene uncertain. The CDR3 has 14 residues. Germline CDR1 SEHNR, CDR2 FQNEAQ (reference sequence). V lost 5 bases and J lost 4, with 12 bases in between. The CDR3 nucleotides read TGTGCCAGCAGCGCCGACACAAGGAATCAGCCCCAGCATTTT. This gives the protein CASSADTRNQPQHF.

This clonotype was seen repeatedly, ten times or more. V usage is TRBV2 and J usage is TRBJ2-3, with no clear D. The germline gives CDR1 SNHLY, CDR2 FYNNEI. V lost 4 bases to trimming and J lost 4 bases, with 18 bases between them. This CDR3 is 16 amino acids long. CDR3 sequence reads: CASSVRDGVDADTQYF. The CDR3 nucleotides are TGTGCCAGCAGTGTAAGGGATGGGGTGGACGCAGATACGCAGTATTTT.

This clonotype was counted a few times. This chain links TRBV20-1 with TRBJ2-1; 13 bases fit TRBD2. The trim removed 2 bases at V and 0 bases at J, leaving 16 bases unmatched. The CDR3 is 21 amino acids. From germline, CDR1 is DFQATT and CDR2 SNEGSKA (reference sequence). The CDR3 bases are TGCAGTGCTAGACGCCTAAAAGGACTAGCGGGGGTACCAATCTCCTACAATGAGCAGTTCTTC. This encodes CSARRLKGLAGVPISYNEQFF.

This rearrangement joins TRBV7-8 to TRBJ2-1, with a weak D call TRBD1 (5 bases). V lost 3 bases to trimming and J lost 10 bases, with 16 bases between them. CDR1 SGHVS and CDR2 FQNEAQ come from the germline V gene. The CDR3 loop spans 14 amino acids. The CDR3: CASSFGADSREQFF. The CDR3 region has the DNA TGTGCCAGCAGCTTTGGGGCGGATTCCAGGGAGCAGTTCTTC. Complete variable domain (other parts from reference TRBV7-8 and TRBJ2-1): GAGVSQSPRYKVAKRGQDVALRCDPISGHVSLFWYQQALGQGPEFLTYFQNEAQLDKSGLPSDRFFAERPEGSVSTLKIQRTQQEDSAVYLCASSFGADSREQFFGPGTRLTVL.

This clonotype has only a few counts. The chain combines TRBV6-2 or TRBV6-3 with TRBJ2-7; perhaps TRBD2 as D (6 bases). Germline CDR1 and CDR2: MNHEY and SVGEGT. The ends were cut back, 5 bases at V and 6 bases at J, with 14 bases in the middle. CDR3 size: 13 residues. CDR3 bases: TGTGCCAGCAGTGATAACGGGGGAGGCGAGCAGTACTTC. Translated, it gives CASSDNGGGEQYF.

About this clonotype itself: This may be a read error, as it is one base from a much larger clone. This rearrangement joins TRBV12-3 or TRBV12-4 to TRBJ2-1, with 7 bases fitting TRBD2. The ends lost 4 bases at V and 15 bases at J; junction bases unmatched: 9. CDR3 length: 12 amino acids. The CDR3, as DNA: TGTGCCAGCAGTTCGGGACTATCGAGGGGGTTCTTC. Its protein product is CASSSGLSRGFF.